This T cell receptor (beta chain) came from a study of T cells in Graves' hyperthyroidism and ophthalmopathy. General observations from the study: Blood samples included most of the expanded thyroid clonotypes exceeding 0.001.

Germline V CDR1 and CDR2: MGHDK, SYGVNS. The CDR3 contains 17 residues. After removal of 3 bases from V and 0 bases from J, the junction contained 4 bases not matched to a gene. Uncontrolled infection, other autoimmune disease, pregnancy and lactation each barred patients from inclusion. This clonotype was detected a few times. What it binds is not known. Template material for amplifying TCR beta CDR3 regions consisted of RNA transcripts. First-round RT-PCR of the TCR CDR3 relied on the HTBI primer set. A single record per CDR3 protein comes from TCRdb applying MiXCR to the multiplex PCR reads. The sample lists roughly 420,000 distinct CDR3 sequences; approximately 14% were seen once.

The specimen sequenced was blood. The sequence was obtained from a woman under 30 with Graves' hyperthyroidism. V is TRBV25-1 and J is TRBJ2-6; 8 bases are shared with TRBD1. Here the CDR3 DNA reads TGTGCCAGCAGTGAGGGACAGGTAGTCTCTGGGGCCAACGTCCTGACTTTC. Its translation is CASSEGQVVSGANVLTF.